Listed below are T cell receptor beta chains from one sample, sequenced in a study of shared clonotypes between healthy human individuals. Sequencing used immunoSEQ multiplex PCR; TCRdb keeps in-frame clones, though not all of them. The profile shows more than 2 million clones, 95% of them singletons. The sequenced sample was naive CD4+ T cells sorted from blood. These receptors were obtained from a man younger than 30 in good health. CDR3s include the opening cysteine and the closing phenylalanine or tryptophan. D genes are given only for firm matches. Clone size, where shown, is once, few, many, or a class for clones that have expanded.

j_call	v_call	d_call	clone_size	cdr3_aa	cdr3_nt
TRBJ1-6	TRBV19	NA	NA	CASSSDSYNSPLHF	TGTGCCAGTAGTTCCGACAGCTATAATTCACCCCTCCACTTT
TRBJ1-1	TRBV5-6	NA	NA	CASRLEGRQNTEAFF	TGTGCCAGCAGATTGGAGGGACGGCAGAACACTGAAGCTTTCTTT
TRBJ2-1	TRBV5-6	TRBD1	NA	CASSLDRGYNEQFF	TGTGCCAGCAGCCTAGACAGGGGCTACAATGAGCAGTTCTTC
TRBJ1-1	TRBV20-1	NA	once	CSALRGTEAFF	TGCAGTGCTCTCAGGGGCACTGAAGCTTTCTTT
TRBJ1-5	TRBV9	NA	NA	CASSARVGNQPQHF	TGTGCCAGCAGCGCGAGGGTCGGCAATCAGCCCCAGCATTTT
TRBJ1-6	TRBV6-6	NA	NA	CASIDSGGGPLHF	TGTGCCAGCATCGACAGCGGGGGAGGGCCCCTCCACTTT
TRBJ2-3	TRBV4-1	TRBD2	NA	CASSQDLTGTRTDTQYF	TGCGCCAGCAGCCAAGATCTCACCGGGACTAGAACAGATACGCAGTATTTT
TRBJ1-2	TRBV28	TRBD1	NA	CASSLDRGSSYGYTF	TGTGCCAGCAGCTTAGACAGGGGCAGTAGCTATGGCTACACCTTC
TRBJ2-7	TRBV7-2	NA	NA	CASRPQGFDEQYF	TGTGCCAGCAGACCGCAGGGATTCGACGAGCAGTACTTC
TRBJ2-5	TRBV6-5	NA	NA	CASSSSGPKETQYF	TGTGCCAGCAGTTCGTCAGGACCCAAAGAGACCCAGTACTTC
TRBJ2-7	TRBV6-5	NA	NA	CASSYGVGGGGHEQYF	TGTGCCAGCAGTTACGGGGTTGGGGGGGGCGGTCACGAGCAGTACTTC
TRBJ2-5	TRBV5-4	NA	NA	CASSLGTHETQYF	TGTGCCAGCAGCCTCGGGACTCACGAGACCCAGTACTTC